The next 21 T cell receptor beta chains were all read from a single sample in a study of T cells after yellow fever vaccination. TCRdb independently ran MiXCR on the 5' RACE reads; one entry per CDR3 protein. The table shows some 320,000 distinct CDR3 sequences, with about 10% occurring only once. The sequenced sample was CD4+ T cells sorted from PBMCs, obtained 45 days after the yellow fever booster vaccination. Receptors were obtained from a man aged 18-30 years who received the YFV17D yellow fever vaccine.

There are many counts of this clonotype. The CDR3 bases are TGTGCCAGCAGTCCGTCGGGGCAGGGGGCGAATATCGGAAACACCATATATTTT. Amino acid sequence: CASSPSGQGANIGNTIYF. The chain is built from TRBV28 and TRBJ1-3; TRBD1 aligns across 8 bases. Germline CDR1 reads MDHEN; CDR2 reads SYDVKM. The CDR3 sequence is 18 residues long. The V segment lost 5 bases and the J segment 4 bases; nucleotides outside the gene matches: 16.

At least ten counts were recorded for this clonotype. The rearrangement joins TRBV28 to TRBJ2-5; D is uncertain. The CDR3 loop spans 16 amino acids. The germline gives CDR1 MDHEN, CDR2 SYDVKM. Trimming removed 6 bases from V and 1 base from J, with 18 bases in between. Here the CDR3 reads CASSAAGAAVQETQYF. The CDR3 nucleotides are TGTGCCAGCAGCGCAGCCGGTGCGGCGGTCCAAGAGACCCAGTACTTC.

This clonotype appeared many times. The rearrangement joins TRBV12-3 or TRBV12-4 to TRBJ1-4; D is possibly TRBD1 (5 bases). The V gene lost 5 bases and the J gene lost 7 bases, with 14 bases spanning the gap. This CDR3 has 14 amino acids. As DNA, the CDR3 is TGTGCCAGCAGTCTACAGGTCCCGACTGAAAAACTGTTTTTT. It yields the protein CASSLQVPTEKLFF.

The sample holds many counts of this clonotype. CDR3 loop: CASSQGPDGGSGYTF. The CDR3 DNA reads TGTGCCAGCAGCCAAGGCCCTGACGGAGGGTCTGGCTACACCTTC. The rearrangement uses TRBV3-1 and TRBJ1-2; D not resolved. This CDR3 spans 15 amino acids. CDR1 and CDR2 (germline): LGHDT, YNNKEL (reference sequence). Trimming pared 1 base from V and 7 bases from J, leaving 16 bases between.

This clonotype has more than one count but fewer than ten. The chain couples TRBV6-5 to TRBJ2-5, with D tentatively TRBD1 or TRBD2 (6 bases each). The CDR3 consists of 17 residues. V was clipped by 4 bases and J by 0 bases, with 18 bases between them. Germline V lookup: CDR1 MNHEY, CDR2 SVGAGI. DNA of the CDR3: TGTGCCAGCAGTTTAACCGGAGGGGGTCCGTACCAAGAGACCCAGTACTTC. Translated, it gives CASSLTGGGPYQETQYF.

This chain links TRBV6-4 with TRBJ2-5; 7 nucleotides align to TRBD1. The germline CDR1 and CDR2 sequences are MRHNA and SNTAGT. With 5 bases clipped from V and 1 base from J, the junction kept 4 bases outside the gene matches. This CDR3 has 14 residues. The CDR3 sequence: CASSQGETQETQYF. The CDR3 DNA is TGTGCCAGCAGTCAGGGGGAGACCCAAGAGACCCAGTACTTC.

Turning to this clonotype: One junction end does not reproduce the germline sequence, and a read error may be involved. The chain couples TRBV7-2 to TRBJ1-6, with D tentatively TRBD1 (5 bases). Germline-derived CDR1 and CDR2 are SGHTA and FQGNSA. CDR3 length equals 17 residues. The CDR3 nucleotides are TGTGCCAGCAGCTTAGGTGTATTTGGGGGGAACAATTCGCCCCTCCACTTT. The encoded protein is CASSLGVFGGNNSPLHF.

Ten or more counts support this clonotype. This sequence joins TRBV11-2 and TRBJ2-3; no clear D. The CDR3 length is 15 residues. V lost 3 bases to trimming and J lost 2 bases, with 12 bases between them. Germline V gene lookup returns CDR1 SGHAT and CDR2 FQNNGV. The CDR3 DNA follows: TGTGCCAGCAGCTTCCGGCAACCAAACACAGATACGCAGTATTTT. It yields the protein CASSFRQPNTDTQYF.

The rearrangement joins TRBV7-2 to TRBJ1-3, with 10 bases identical to TRBD1. The CDR3 spans 15 residues. J was trimmed by 2 bases and V by 5 bases; bases with no gene match: 3. CDR1 is SGHTA and CDR2 is FQGNSA in the germline V gene. This CDR3 is CASSIDRGPGNTIYF. The CDR3 DNA follows: TGTGCCAGCAGCATAGACAGGGGGCCTGGAAACACCATATATTTT.

This clonotype was seen only once. The chain combines TRBV12-3 or TRBV12-4 with TRBJ2-5; 10 bases agree with TRBD2. With 4 bases clipped from V and 5 bases from J, the junction kept 4 bases outside the gene matches. This CDR3 is 14 amino acids long. The CDR3 loop reads CASSSNSGGETQYF. The DNA for the CDR3 is TGTGCCAGCAGTTCTAATAGCGGGGGGGAGACCCAGTACTTC.

J is TRBJ1-5 and V is TRBV20-1; the D gene is possibly TRBD1 (5 bases). CDR3 length: 15 residues. Trimming left V 5 bases short and J 3 bases short, with 17 bases between. Germline CDR1 is DFQATT and CDR2 is SNEGSKA (reference sequence). CDR3 residues: CSAVPGADYNQPQHF. As DNA, the CDR3 is TGCAGTGCTGTCCCCGGGGCCGACTACAATCAGCCCCAGCATTTT.

The table lists this clonotype with many counts. The chain employs TRBV12-3 or TRBV12-4 and TRBJ2-2, with 9 nucleotides matching TRBD1. The length of the CDR3 is 18 residues. V shed 4 bases, J shed 0 bases, and the junction held 9 bases outside the gene matches. The CDR3 spells CASSSSPGQGANTGELFF. The CDR3 nucleotides are TGTGCCAGCAGTTCCAGCCCGGGACAGGGAGCGAACACCGGGGAGCTGTTTTTT.

This clonotype occurred a few times. The chain employs TRBV7-2 and TRBJ1-5; the D is unclear. Germline lookup yields CDR1 SGHTA and CDR2 FQGNSA. Trimming took off 2 bases at V and 7 bases at J, with 9 bases between the two ends. There are 13 residues in the CDR3. The CDR3: CASSLLSMQPQHF. The DNA for the CDR3 is TGTGCCAGCAGCTTACTTAGTATGCAGCCCCAGCATTTT.

The sample holds many counts of this clonotype. This rearrangement joins TRBV4-3 to TRBJ2-3; D assignment may be TRBD1 or TRBD2 (6 bases each). Per the germline V gene, CDR1 is LGHNA and CDR2 is YSLEER. CDR3 length: 16 amino acids. Trimming removed 0 bases at V and 2 bases at J, with 12 bases between. CDR3 region: CASSQDRGADTDTQYF. The CDR3 coding sequence is TGCGCCAGCAGCCAAGATAGGGGGGCCGACACAGATACGCAGTATTTT.

Ten or more counts support this clonotype. The chain carries TRBV20-1 and TRBJ1-2; TRBD1 matches at 7 bases. CDR1 and CDR2 (germline): DFQATT, SNEGSKA (reference sequence). The V segment lost 2 bases and the J segment 4 bases; nucleotides outside the gene matches: 7. CDR3 size: 14 residues. The CDR3, as DNA: TGCAGTGCTAGACGAGACGGGACAGTCTATGGCTACACCTTC. Translation: CSARRDGTVYGYTF.

This clonotype showed up just a few times. This chain uses TRBV7-3 with TRBJ1-1; D gene uncertain. Trimming took off 5 bases at V and 4 bases at J, with 11 bases between the two ends. Germline assignment: CDR1 SGHTA and CDR2 FQGTGA. The CDR3 spans 13 residues. The CDR3 DNA reads as TGTGCCAGCAGCCCCCGACCCTCCACTGAAGCTTTCTTT. This gives the protein CASSPRPSTEAFF.

This clonotype was found a few times. This chain links TRBV7-9 with TRBJ1-4; no definite D call. Per the germline V gene, CDR1 is SEHNR and CDR2 is FQNEAQ (reference sequence). This CDR3 is built from 17 residues. Trimming left V 7 bases short and J 0 bases short, with 18 bases between. Here the CDR3 reads CASTDVIWASTNEKLFF. CDR3 nucleotide sequence: TGTGCCAGCACCGACGTTATCTGGGCTTCAACTAATGAAAAACTGTTTTTT.

This clonotype has a handful of counts. The chain uses TRBV20-1 and TRBJ1-5; maybe TRBD1 (5 bases). This CDR3 spans 13 amino acids. V lost 4 bases to trimming and J lost 8 bases, with 15 bases between them. The germline gives CDR1 DFQATT, CDR2 SNEGSKA (reference sequence). CDR3: CSANGRVREPQHF. As DNA, the CDR3 is TGCAGTGCTAACGGCAGGGTTAGGGAGCCCCAGCATTTT.

This clonotype was seen only a few times. The gene calls are TRBV12-3 or TRBV12-4 and TRBJ1-2, with 7 bases fitting TRBD1. V trimming: 3 bases; J trimming: 2 bases; junction bases outside the gene matches: 3. The CDR3 contains 14 residues. DNA of the CDR3: TGTGCCAGCAGTTTGGCAGGGGGAAACTATGGCTACACCTTC. Translating it yields CASSLAGGNYGYTF.

The J gene is TRBJ1-2, the V gene TRBV20-1; no definite D call. The V and J ends lost 5 bases and 10 bases respectively, with 17 bases between them. Germline CDR1 DFQATT, CDR2 SNEGSKA (reference sequence). This CDR3 contains 12 residues. For the CDR3, the DNA is TGCAGTGCTCCCGGGTCGGGCTACCTCTACACCTTC. Its translation: CSAPGSGYLYTF.

In its sample, this clonotype was seen a few times. The J gene is TRBJ1-2, the V gene TRBV7-8; D not certain. Per germline, CDR1 SGHVS and CDR2 FQNEAQ. The CDR3 covers 14 residues. V was cut by 5 bases and J by 2 bases, with 12 bases left in between. CDR3 sequence reads: CASSRSDPNYGYTF. The DNA for the CDR3 is TGTGCCAGCAGCCGCTCGGACCCGAACTATGGCTACACCTTC.